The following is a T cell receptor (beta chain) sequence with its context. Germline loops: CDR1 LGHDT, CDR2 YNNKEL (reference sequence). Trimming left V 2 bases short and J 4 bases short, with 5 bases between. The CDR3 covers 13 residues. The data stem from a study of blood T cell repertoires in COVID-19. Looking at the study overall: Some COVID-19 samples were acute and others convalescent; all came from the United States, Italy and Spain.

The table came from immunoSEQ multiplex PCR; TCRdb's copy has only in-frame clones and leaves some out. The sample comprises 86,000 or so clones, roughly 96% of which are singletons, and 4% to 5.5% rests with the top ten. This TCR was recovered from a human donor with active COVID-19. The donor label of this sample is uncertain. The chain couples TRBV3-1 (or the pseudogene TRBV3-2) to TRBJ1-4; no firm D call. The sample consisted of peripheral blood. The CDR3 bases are TGTGCCAGCAGCCAATTCAGTAATGAAAAACTGTTTTTT. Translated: CASSQFSNEKLFF.